This T cell receptor beta chain was sequenced in a study of blood T cell repertoires in COVID-19. The CDR3 is made up of 14 amino acids. V shed 6 bases, J shed 1 base, and the junction held 6 bases outside the gene matches. Germline V CDR1 and CDR2: MNHEY, SVGEGT. Produced via immunoSEQ multiplex PCR; TCRdb's table is partial and in-frame only. The repertoire holds 250,000 to 300,000 clones, with about nine tenths as singletons. The sample was peripheral blood. The chain uses TRBV6-2 or TRBV6-3 and TRBJ2-7; the match to TRBD1 covers 7 bases. This clonotype originated in a woman aged 25-40 years with active or convalescent COVID-19. The CDR3: CASSLDRVSYEQYF. In nucleotides, the CDR3 is TGTGCCAGCAGCCTCGACAGGGTATCCTACGAGCAGTACTTC.